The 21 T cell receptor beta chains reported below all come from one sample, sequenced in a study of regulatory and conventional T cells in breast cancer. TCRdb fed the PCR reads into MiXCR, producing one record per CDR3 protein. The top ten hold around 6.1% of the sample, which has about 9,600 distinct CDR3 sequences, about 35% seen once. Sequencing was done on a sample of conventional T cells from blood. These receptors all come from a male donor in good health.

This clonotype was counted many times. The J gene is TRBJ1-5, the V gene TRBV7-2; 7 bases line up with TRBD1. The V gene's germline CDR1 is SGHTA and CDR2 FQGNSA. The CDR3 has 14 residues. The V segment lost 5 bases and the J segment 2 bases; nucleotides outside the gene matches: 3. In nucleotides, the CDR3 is TGTGCCAGCAGCGCCCAGGGGGGCAATCAGCCCCAGCATTTT. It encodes CASSAQGGNQPQHF.

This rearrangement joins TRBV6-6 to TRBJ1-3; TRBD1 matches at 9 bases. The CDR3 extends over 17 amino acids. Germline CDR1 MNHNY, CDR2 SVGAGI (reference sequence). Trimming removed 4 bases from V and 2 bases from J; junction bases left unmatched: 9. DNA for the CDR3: TGTGCCAGCAGTTCGATTTTCCGGGACAGGGCTGGAAACACCATATATTTT. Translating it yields CASSSIFRDRAGNTIYF.

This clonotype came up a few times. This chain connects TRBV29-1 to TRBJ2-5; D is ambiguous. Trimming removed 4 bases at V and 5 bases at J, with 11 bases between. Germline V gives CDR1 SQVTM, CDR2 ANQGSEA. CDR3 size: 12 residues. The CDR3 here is CSVVIGAETQYF. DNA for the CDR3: TGCAGCGTTGTTATTGGAGCTGAGACCCAGTACTTC.

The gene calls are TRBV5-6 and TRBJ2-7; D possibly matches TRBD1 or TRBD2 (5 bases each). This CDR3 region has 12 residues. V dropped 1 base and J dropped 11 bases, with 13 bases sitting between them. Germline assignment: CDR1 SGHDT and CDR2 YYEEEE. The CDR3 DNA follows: TGTGCCAGCAGCTTGCGTGATAGGGGAGAGTACTTC. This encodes CASSLRDRGEYF. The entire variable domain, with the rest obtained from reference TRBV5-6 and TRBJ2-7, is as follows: DAGVTQSPTHLIKTRGQQVTLRCSPKSGHDTVSWYQQALGQGPQFIFQYYEEEERQRGNFPDRFSGHQFPNYSSELNVNALLLGDSALYLCASSLRDRGEYFGPGTRLTVT.

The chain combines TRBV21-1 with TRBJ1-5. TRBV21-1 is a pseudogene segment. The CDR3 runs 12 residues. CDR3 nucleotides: TGTGCCAGCAGCAAAGCGGGGCAGCCCCAGCATTTT. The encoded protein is CASSKAGQPQHF.

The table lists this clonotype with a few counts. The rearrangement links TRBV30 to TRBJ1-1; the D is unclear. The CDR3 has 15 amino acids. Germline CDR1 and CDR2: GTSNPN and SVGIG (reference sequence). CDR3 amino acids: CASGRAGGLNTEAFF. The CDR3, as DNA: TGTGCTTCGGGAAGGGCTGGAGGGTTAAACACTGAAGCTTTCTTT.

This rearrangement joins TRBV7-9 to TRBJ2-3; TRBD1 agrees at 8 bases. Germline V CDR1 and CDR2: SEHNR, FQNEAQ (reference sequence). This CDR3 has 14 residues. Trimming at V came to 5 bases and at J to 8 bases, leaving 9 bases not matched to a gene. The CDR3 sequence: CASSLHGQGGTQYF. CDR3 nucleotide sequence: TGTGCCAGCAGCCTCCACGGACAGGGCGGTACGCAGTATTTT.

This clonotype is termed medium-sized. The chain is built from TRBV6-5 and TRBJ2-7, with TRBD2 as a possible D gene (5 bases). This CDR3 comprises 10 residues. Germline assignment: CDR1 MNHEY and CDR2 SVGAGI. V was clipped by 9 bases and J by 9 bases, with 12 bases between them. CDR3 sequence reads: CASPRAGQYF. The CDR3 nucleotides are TGTGCCAGTCCCCGGGCGGGGCAGTACTTC.

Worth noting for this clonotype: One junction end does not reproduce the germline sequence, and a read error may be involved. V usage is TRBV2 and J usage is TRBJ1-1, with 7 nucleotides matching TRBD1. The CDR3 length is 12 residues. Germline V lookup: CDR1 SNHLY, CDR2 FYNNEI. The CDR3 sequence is CVSSTTGAEAFF. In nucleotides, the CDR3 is TGTGTCAGCAGTACCACAGGGGCTGAAGCTTTCTTT.

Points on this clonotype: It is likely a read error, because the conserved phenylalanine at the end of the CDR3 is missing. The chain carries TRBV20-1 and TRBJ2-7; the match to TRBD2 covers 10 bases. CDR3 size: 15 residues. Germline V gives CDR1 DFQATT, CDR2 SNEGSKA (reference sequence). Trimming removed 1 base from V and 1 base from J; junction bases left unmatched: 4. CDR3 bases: TGCAGTGCTAGAGGGGTAGCGGGGGGTTCCTACGAGCAGTACCTC. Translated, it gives CSARGVAGGSYEQYL.

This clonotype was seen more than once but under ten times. DNA of the CDR3: TGTGCCAGCAGTTCAACTCTTATAGCGGGGGCAGATACGCAGTATTTT. This gives the protein CASSSTLIAGADTQYF. This sequence joins TRBV28 and TRBJ2-3; 9 nucleotides agree with TRBD2. V shed 4 bases, J shed 4 bases, and the junction held 9 bases outside the gene matches. There are 16 residues in the CDR3. CDR1 and CDR2 from the germline V gene are MDHEN and SYDVKM.

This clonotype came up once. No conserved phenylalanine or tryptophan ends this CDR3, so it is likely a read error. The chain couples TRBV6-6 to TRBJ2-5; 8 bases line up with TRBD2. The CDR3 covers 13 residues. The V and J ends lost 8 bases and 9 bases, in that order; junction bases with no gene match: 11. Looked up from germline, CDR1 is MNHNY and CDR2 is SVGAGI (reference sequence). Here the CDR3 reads CASGTQGREAQYS. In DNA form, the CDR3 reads TGTGCCAGCGGAACCCAGGGGCGGGAGGCCCAGTACTCC.

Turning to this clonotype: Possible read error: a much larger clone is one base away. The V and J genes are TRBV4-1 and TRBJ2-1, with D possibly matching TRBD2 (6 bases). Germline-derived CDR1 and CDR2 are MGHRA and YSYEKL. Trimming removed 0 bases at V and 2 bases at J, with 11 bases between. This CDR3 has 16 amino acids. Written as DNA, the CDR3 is TGCGCCAGCAGCCAAGATGCGGGGCCGCCCTACAATGAGCAGTTCTTC. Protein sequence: CASSQDAGPPYNEQFF.

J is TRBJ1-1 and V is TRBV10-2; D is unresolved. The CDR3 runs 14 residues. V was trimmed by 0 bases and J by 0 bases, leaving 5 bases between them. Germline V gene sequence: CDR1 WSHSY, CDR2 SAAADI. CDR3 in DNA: TGCGCCAGCAGTGAGTCGCTGTTGAACACTGAAGCTTTCTTT. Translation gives CASSESLLNTEAFF.

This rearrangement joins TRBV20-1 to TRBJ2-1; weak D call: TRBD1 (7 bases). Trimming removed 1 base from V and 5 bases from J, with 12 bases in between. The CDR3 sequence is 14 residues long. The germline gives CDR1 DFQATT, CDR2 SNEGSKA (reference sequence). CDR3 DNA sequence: TGCAGTGCTAGAGTCAGGGGGGCCCACAATGAGCAGTTCTTC. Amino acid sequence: CSARVRGAHNEQFF.

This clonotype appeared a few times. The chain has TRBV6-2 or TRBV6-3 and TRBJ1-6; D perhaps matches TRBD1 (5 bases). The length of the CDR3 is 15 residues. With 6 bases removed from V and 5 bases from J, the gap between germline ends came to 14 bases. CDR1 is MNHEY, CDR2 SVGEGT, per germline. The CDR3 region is CASSPQGPNNSPLHF. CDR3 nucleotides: TGTGCCAGCAGCCCTCAGGGACCTAATAATTCACCCCTCCACTTT.

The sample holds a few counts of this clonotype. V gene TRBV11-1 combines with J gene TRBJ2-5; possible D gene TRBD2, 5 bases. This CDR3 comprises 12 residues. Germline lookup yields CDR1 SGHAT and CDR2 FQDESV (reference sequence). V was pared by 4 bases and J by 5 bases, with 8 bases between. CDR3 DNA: TGTGCCAGCAGCTACCGCGGGGAGACCCAGTACTTC. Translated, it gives CASSYRGETQYF.

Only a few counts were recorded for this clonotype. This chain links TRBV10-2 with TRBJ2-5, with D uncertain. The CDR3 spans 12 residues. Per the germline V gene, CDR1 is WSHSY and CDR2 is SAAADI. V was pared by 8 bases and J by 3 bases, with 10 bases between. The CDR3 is CASRGPEETQYF. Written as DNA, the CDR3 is TGCGCCAGCCGTGGGCCCGAAGAGACCCAGTACTTC.

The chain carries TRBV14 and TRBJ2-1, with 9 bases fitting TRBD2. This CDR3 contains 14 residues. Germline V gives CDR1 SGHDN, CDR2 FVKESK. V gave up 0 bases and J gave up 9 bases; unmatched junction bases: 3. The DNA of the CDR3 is TGTGCCAGCAGCCAAGAATTAGCGGGGGTTGAGCAGTTCTTC. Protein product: CASSQELAGVEQFF.

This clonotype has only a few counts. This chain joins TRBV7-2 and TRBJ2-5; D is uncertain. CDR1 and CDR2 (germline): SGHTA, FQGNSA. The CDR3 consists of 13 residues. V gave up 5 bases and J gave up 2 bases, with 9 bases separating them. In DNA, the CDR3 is TGTGCCAGCAGCCCAGCTAGGCAAGAGACCCAGTACTTC. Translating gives CASSPARQETQYF. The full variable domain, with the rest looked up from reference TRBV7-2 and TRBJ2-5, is GAGVSQSPSNKVTEKGKDVELRCDPISGHTALYWYRQSLGQGLEFLIYFQGNSAPDKSGLPSDRFSAERTGGSVSTLTIQRTQQEDSAVYLCASSPARQETQYFGPGTRLLVL.

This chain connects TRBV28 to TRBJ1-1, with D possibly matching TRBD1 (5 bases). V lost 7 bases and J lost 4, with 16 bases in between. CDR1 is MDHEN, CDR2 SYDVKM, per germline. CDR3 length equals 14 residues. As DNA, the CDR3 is TGTGCCAGCATTCCCCCCAGGGTGCCCACTGAAGCTTTCTTT. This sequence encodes CASIPPRVPTEAFF.